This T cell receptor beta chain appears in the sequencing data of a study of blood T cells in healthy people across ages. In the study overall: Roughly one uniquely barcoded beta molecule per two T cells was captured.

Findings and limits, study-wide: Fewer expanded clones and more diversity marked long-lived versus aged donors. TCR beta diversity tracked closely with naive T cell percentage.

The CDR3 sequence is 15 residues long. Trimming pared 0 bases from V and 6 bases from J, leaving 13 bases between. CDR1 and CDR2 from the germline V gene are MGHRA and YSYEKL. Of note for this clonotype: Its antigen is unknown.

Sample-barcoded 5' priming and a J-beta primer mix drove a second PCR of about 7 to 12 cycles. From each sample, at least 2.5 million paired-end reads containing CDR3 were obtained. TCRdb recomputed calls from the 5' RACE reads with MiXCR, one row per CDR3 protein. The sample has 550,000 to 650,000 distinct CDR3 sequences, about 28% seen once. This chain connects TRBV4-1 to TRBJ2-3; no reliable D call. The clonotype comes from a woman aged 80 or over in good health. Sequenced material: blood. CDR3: CASSQEHGSGDTQYF. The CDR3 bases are TGCGCCAGCAGCCAAGAGCACGGCTCCGGGGATACGCAGTATTTT.